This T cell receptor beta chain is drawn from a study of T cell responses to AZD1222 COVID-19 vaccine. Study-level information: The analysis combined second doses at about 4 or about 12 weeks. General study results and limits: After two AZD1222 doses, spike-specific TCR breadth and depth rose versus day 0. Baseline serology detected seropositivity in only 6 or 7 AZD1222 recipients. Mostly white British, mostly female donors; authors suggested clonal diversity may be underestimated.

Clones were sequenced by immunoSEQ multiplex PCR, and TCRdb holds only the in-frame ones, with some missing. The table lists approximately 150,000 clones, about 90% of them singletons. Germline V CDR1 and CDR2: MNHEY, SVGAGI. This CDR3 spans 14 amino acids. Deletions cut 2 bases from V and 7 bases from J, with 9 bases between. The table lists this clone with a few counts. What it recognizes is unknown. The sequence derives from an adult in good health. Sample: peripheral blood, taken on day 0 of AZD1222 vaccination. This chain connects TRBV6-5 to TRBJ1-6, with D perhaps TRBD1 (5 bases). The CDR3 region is CASSYVQGNSPLHF. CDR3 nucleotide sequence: TGTGCCAGCAGTTACGTCCAGGGCAATTCACCCCTCCACTTT.